This T cell receptor beta chain was recovered during a study of tumor-infiltrating lymphocytes in primary liver carcinoma. Whole-study context: The patients, men and women alike, were aged 30 to 69 years. Per sample, productive TCRbeta reads numbered roughly 3.5 to 7.13 million, similar across tissue types.

Germline CDR1 is MDHEN and CDR2 is SYDVKM. This CDR3 spans 14 amino acids. Trimming at V came to 10 bases and at J to 10 bases, leaving 16 bases not matched to a gene. Points from the study as a whole: The use of bulk unsorted samples meant that CD4+ and CD8+ repertoires were not compared.

The input was approximately 500 ng total RNA; TCR beta cDNA was made from it with a constant-region primer. Researchers made the TCR beta libraries by running three nested multiplex PCR rounds with slightly modified ARM-PCR. Two initial PCR rounds of around 10 cycles each paired TRBV1-TRBV30 forward primers with a C-beta reverse primer. TCRdb recomputed calls from the multiplex PCR reads with MiXCR, one row per CDR3 protein. This sample has just over 300,000 distinct CDR3 sequences, with about 50% found just once. The authors took blood RNA from unsorted whole blood and also extracted germline DNA. The patients, who had chronic HBV infection, were treatment-naive (untreated). On this clonotype itself: Its antigen is undetermined.

This sequence joins TRBV28 and TRBJ1-5, with 7 bases fitting TRBD1. The receptor was isolated from a woman in her 30s with primary liver carcinoma and hepatitis B virus infection. Input material: peripheral blood. CDR3: CATCQGVWSYPQHF. CDR3 nucleotides: TGTGCCACCTGTCAGGGGGTCTGGTCCTACCCCCAGCATTTT.